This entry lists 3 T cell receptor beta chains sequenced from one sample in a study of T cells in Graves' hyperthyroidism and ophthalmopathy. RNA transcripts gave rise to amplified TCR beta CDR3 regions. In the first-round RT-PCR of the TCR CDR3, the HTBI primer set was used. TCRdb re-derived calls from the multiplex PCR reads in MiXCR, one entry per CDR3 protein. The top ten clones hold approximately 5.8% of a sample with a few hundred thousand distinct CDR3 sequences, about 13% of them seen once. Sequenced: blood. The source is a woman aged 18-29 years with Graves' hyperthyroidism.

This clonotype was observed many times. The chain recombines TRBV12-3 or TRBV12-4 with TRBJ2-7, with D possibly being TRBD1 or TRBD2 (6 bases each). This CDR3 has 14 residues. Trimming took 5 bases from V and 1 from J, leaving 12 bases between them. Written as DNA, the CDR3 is TGTGCCAGCAGTGGTGGGGGGCAATCCTACGAGCAGTACTTC. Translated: CASSGGGQSYEQYF.

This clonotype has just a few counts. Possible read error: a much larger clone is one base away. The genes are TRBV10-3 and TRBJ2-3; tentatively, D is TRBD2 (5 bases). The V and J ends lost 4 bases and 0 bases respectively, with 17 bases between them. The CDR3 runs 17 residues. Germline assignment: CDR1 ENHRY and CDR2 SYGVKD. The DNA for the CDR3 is TGTGCCATCAGTGGGTCTCGGGTAGCGTCTAGCACAGATACGCAGTATTTT. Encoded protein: CAISGSRVASSTDTQYF.

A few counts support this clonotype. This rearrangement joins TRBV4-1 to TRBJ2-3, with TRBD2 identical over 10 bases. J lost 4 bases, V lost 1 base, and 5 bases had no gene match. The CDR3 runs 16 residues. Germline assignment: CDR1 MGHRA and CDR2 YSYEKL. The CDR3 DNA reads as TGCGCCAGCAGCCAAGGAGCGGGAGGGCCTCCAGATACGCAGTATTTT. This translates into CASSQGAGGPPDTQYF.